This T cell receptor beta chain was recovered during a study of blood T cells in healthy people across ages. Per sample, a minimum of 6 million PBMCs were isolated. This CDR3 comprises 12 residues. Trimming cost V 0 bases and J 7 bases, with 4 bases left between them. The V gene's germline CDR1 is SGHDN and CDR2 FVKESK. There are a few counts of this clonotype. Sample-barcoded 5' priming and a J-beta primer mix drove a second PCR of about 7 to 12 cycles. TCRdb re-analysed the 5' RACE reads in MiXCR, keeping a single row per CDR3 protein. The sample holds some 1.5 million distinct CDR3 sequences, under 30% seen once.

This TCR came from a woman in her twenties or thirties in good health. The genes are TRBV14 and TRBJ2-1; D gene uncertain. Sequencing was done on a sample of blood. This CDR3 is CASSQELNEQFF. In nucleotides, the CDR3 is TGTGCCAGCAGCCAAGAGTTGAATGAGCAGTTCTTC.